This T cell receptor beta chain appears in the sequencing data of a study of ipilimumab plus nivolumab after autologous stem cell transplantation. Study-wide points: TCR repertoire, Treg phenotype and gut microbiota reportedly support more study of this approach.

The CDR3 is 18 amino acids. V lost 0 bases and J lost 0; bases outside the gene matches: 6. Looked up from germline, CDR1 is SGHRS and CDR2 is YFSETQ. As to this clone: Its antigen is not identified.

Sequencing used immunoSEQ multiplex PCR; TCRdb keeps in-frame clones, though not all of them. Among around 84,000 clones, 65% to 85% were seen once, and the ten largest hold approximately 2.2%. Checkpoint therapy with ipilimumab 1 mg/kg began 14 to 28 days after transplant. Through week 26, nivolumab 3 mg/kg IV was given weeks 1, 4, 7, 10, then biweekly. The source of this sequence is a male donor with diffuse large B-cell lymphoma. The material sequenced was PBMCs, taken in a trial of ipilimumab plus nivolumab as post-transplant consolidation. The V call is TRBV5-1, the J call TRBJ2-6; 7 bases are a match to TRBD1. The CDR3 DNA reads TGCGCCAGCAGCTTGGACAGGGGAGCCACCTCTGGGGCCAACGTCCTGACTTTC. Its protein is CASSLDRGATSGANVLTF.